Below are 29 T cell receptor beta chains sequenced from a single sample in a study of T cells after yellow fever vaccination. TCRdb re-derived calls from the 5' RACE reads in MiXCR, one entry per CDR3 protein. The sample records roughly 520,000 distinct CDR3 sequences, 20% to 25% being singletons. The source material was PBMCs, sampled around 3 weeks after the first yellow fever vaccination. The source of these receptors is a man aged 18 to 30 who received the YFV17D yellow fever vaccine.

This clonotype was counted a few times. The genes are TRBV7-7 and TRBJ2-5; no firm D call. Trimming took 1 base from V and 4 from J, leaving 13 bases between them. CDR3 length: 15 amino acids. Germline-derived CDR1 and CDR2 are SSHAT and FNYEAQ (reference sequence). CDR3: CASSLVFGRAETQYF. The CDR3, as DNA: TGTGCCAGCAGCTTAGTCTTCGGAAGGGCAGAGACCCAGTACTTC.

The sample holds a few counts of this clonotype. This chain joins TRBV7-9 and TRBJ2-7; no clear D gene. This CDR3 has 12 residues. CDR1 SEHNR and CDR2 FQNEAQ come from the germline V gene (reference sequence). Trimming took off 3 bases at V and 6 bases at J, with 9 bases between the two ends. The CDR3 nucleotides are TGTGCCAGCAGCTTGACGATGGGCGAGCAGTACGTC. Translated, it gives CASSLTMGEQYV.

This clonotype has only a few counts. The V and J genes are TRBV6-1 and TRBJ1-1; a possible D gene is TRBD1 (5 bases). The CDR3 runs 14 residues. Germline V gene sequence: CDR1 MNHNS, CDR2 SASEGT. Deletions cut 9 bases from V and 1 base from J, with 15 bases between. Here the CDR3 DNA reads TGTGCCAGTACCATCGGGACGACGAACACTGAAGCTTTCTTT. Protein product: CASTIGTTNTEAFF.

V and J are TRBV13 and TRBJ1-6; TRBD1 matches at 7 bases. V was pared by 4 bases and J by 3 bases, with 3 bases of the junction left unmatched. Germline-derived CDR1 and CDR2 are PRHDT and FYEKMQ (reference sequence). The CDR3 sequence is 15 residues long. The chain's CDR3 is CASSSRQGYNSPLHF. The CDR3 bases are TGTGCCAGCAGCTCCCGACAGGGCTATAATTCACCCCTCCACTTT. The full variable domain, in which reference TRBV13 and TRBJ1-6 provide the parts outside the CDR3, is AAGVIQSPRHLIKEKRETATLKCYPIPRHDTVYWYQQGPGQDPQFLISFYEKMQSDKGSIPDRFSAQQFSDYHSELNMSSLELGDSALYFCASSSRQGYNSPLHFGNGTRLTVT.

This clonotype was detected a few times. The chain combines TRBV23-1 with TRBJ2-3; possibly TRBD2 for D (6 bases). TRBV23-1 has ORF status, its function being uncertain. The CDR3 has 21 residues. V lost 0 bases and J 4 bases, leaving 29 bases between the germline ends. Here the CDR3 reads CASSQSVEERDSTPGPDTQYF. The CDR3 bases are TGCGCCAGCAGTCAATCGGTCGAGGAAAGGGACTCCACCCCCGGGCCAGATACGCAGTATTTT.

There are many counts of this clonotype. The genes are TRBV5-5 and TRBJ1-2; D might be TRBD1 (5 bases). CDR3 size: 15 residues. Germline V gives CDR1 SGHKS, CDR2 YYEKEE (reference sequence). Between the trimmed V and J ends, which lost 1 base and 3 bases, there was a span of 13 bases. The CDR3 loop is CASSLSIRADYGYTF. Here the CDR3 DNA reads TGTGCCAGCAGCTTGTCGATCAGGGCCGACTATGGCTACACCTTC.

The chain joins TRBV18 to TRBJ1-2; D is undetermined. Per germline, CDR1 KGHSH and CDR2 LQKENI. The CDR3 totals 13 residues. V lost 3 bases and J lost 2, with 7 bases in between. The CDR3 DNA is TGTGCCAGCTCACCGGACGAGAACTATGGCTACACCTTC. It translates to CASSPDENYGYTF.

This clonotype was counted many times. V gene TRBV5-1 combines with J gene TRBJ1-1, with 9 bases fitting TRBD1. V shed 4 bases and J 6 bases; nucleotides not matched to a gene: 7. Germline assignment: CDR1 SGHRS and CDR2 YFSETQ. The CDR3 consists of 14 residues. For the CDR3, the DNA is TGCGCCAGCAGCCCGGGACAGGGTTGGGCTGAAGCTTTCTTT. Protein product: CASSPGQGWAEAFF.

The chain is built from TRBV9 and TRBJ2-1, with 7 bases identical to TRBD1. This CDR3 spans 19 amino acids. V shed 0 bases, J shed 2 bases, and the junction held 14 bases outside the gene matches. The germline CDR1 and CDR2 sequences are SGDLS and YYNGEE. CDR3 residues: CASSVGEGYRGPTYNEQFF. The DNA for the CDR3 is TGTGCCAGCAGCGTAGGGGAAGGGTACAGGGGCCCCACCTACAATGAGCAGTTCTTC.

This clonotype was observed a handful of times. This chain uses TRBV29-1 with TRBJ2-7; D tentatively fits TRBD1 or TRBD2 (5 bases each). The CDR3 totals 13 residues. The germline V and J ends were trimmed by 7 bases and 3 bases, with 16 bases remaining between them. The germline V gene has CDR1 SQVTM and CDR2 ANQGSEA. The CDR3 protein is CSGSWGIGYEQYF. The CDR3 DNA reads TGCAGCGGGTCCTGGGGGATCGGCTACGAGCAGTACTTC.

The rearrangement joins TRBV5-6 to TRBJ2-1; TRBD2 agrees at 12 bases. Germline V gives CDR1 SGHDT, CDR2 YYEEEE. V lost 2 bases, J lost 7 bases, and 4 bases stayed unmatched. This CDR3 is 15 amino acids long. The CDR3 region has the DNA TGTGCCAGCAGCTTTCGGACTAGCGGGGCTAATGAGCAGTTCTTC. The encoded protein is CASSFRTSGANEQFF.

The chain carries TRBV5-1 and TRBJ2-3, with a possible D match to TRBD1 (6 bases). CDR1 SGHRS and CDR2 YFSETQ come from the germline V gene. The length of the CDR3 is 15 residues. V was pared by 4 bases and J by 4 bases, with 16 bases between. CDR3 coding DNA: TGCGCCAGCAGCCCACAGGGACAAAGAGCAGATACGCAGTATTTT. It is translated as CASSPQGQRADTQYF.

The chain is built from TRBV6-5 and TRBJ1-1; tentatively, D is TRBD1 (5 bases). The V gene's germline CDR1 is MNHEY and CDR2 SVGAGI. The CDR3 contains 16 residues. Trimming pared 0 bases from V and 5 bases from J, leaving 16 bases between. The CDR3 DNA sequence: TGTGCCAGCAGTTACTCGTTTGAGGGGCGAGGGACTGAAGCTTTCTTT. This translates into CASSYSFEGRGTEAFF.

This chain connects TRBV4-2 to TRBJ2-1; 10 nucleotides align to TRBD2. The CDR3 sequence is 15 residues long. With 2 bases clipped from V and 3 bases from J, the junction kept 1 base outside the gene matches. CDR1 is LGHNA and CDR2 is YNFKEQ in the germline V gene. The DNA for the CDR3 is TGTGCCAGCAGCCAACTAGCGGGAGACTACAATGAGCAGTTCTTC. Amino acid sequence: CASSQLAGDYNEQFF.

This clonotype came up a few times. The chain carries TRBV10-3 and TRBJ1-2; no clear D. This CDR3 has 12 residues. Per germline, CDR1 ENHRY and CDR2 SYGVKD. Trimming removed 0 bases at V and 6 bases at J, with 5 bases between. The CDR3 nucleotides are TGTGCCATCAGTGAGTCGTATGATGGCTACACCTTC. It translates to CAISESYDGYTF.

The rearrangement links TRBV6-1 to TRBJ2-7, with TRBD1 matching over 7 bases. Germline V gene lookup returns CDR1 MNHNS and CDR2 SASEGT. This CDR3 comprises 13 residues. The trim removed 5 bases at V and 6 bases at J, leaving 7 bases unmatched. In DNA, the CDR3 is TGTGCCAGCAGTATGGGACAGACCACCGAGCAGTACTTC. It is translated as CASSMGQTTEQYF.

This clonotype was observed a few times. CDR3 DNA: TGCGCCAGCAGCCAAGACCCGGGCTGGGGCAATCAGCCCCAGCATTTT. As protein: CASSQDPGWGNQPQHF. V is TRBV4-3 and J is TRBJ1-5; unclear D gene. Trimming cost V 0 bases and J 2 bases, with 11 bases left between them. From germline, CDR1 is LGHNA and CDR2 YSLEER. The length of the CDR3 is 16 residues.

This clonotype was picked up a small number of times. The chain couples TRBV23-1 to TRBJ2-1; TRBD2 aligns across 10 bases. TRBV23-1 is an open reading frame whose function is uncertain. The CDR3 loop spans 19 amino acids. The junction had 13 bases not matched to a gene; V was cut back by 0 bases and J by 5 bases. The chain's CDR3 is CASSQSSLRAGGKNNEQFF. The CDR3 region has the DNA TGCGCCAGCAGTCAATCGAGCCTAAGAGCGGGGGGGAAGAACAATGAGCAGTTCTTC.

In this sample, this clonotype turned up a few times. The chain employs TRBV4-1 and TRBJ1-6; TRBD1 aligns across 9 bases. The CDR3 consists of 16 residues. Germline loops: CDR1 MGHRA, CDR2 YSYEKL. Trimming cost V 6 bases and J 10 bases; bases outside gene matches: 13. The CDR3 region has the DNA TGCGCCAGCAGACGGTCAACAGGGGGCGCAACATCACCCCTCCACTTT. It specifies CASRRSTGGATSPLHF.

The chain combines TRBV5-5 with TRBJ1-5; D gene unclear. The CDR3 sequence is 14 residues long. V dropped 8 bases and J dropped 3 bases, with 15 bases sitting between them. Germline CDR1 reads SGHKS; CDR2 reads YYEKEE (reference sequence). The CDR3 spells CARSPEAHNQPQHF. The CDR3 bases are TGTGCCAGGAGCCCGGAGGCCCACAATCAGCCCCAGCATTTT.

The CDR3 coding sequence is TGTGCCAGCAGTTACTCGTCCGCCTATAATTCACCCCTCCACTTT. It specifies CASSYSSAYNSPLHF. V gene TRBV6-5 combines with J gene TRBJ1-6, with D hard to call. Trimming pared 0 bases from V and 2 bases from J, leaving 5 bases between. Per germline, CDR1 MNHEY and CDR2 SVGAGI. The CDR3 totals 15 residues.

The V and J genes are TRBV19 and TRBJ1-5, with TRBD1 matching 10 bases. The length of the CDR3 is 13 residues. The J segment lost 9 bases and the V segment lost 9 bases, leaving 8 bases of the junction unmatched. Per the germline V gene, CDR1 is LNHDA and CDR2 is SQIVND (reference sequence). The CDR3 nucleotides are TGTGCCAGCGGGACAGGGGAGAAGAGGCCCCAGCATTTT. Translating it yields CASGTGEKRPQHF.

The chain carries TRBV20-1 and TRBJ2-2; D remains ambiguous. This CDR3 is built from 16 residues. The V end was cut by 6 bases, the J end by 5 bases, with 22 bases between. Per the germline V gene, CDR1 is DFQATT and CDR2 is SNEGSKA (reference sequence). CDR3 bases: TGCAGTGCCGAACCTGAGTCGGCTTGGGGAACCGGGGAGCTGTTTTTT. Amino acid sequence: CSAEPESAWGTGELFF.

This clonotype was seen repeatedly, ten times or more. The V call is TRBV12-3 or TRBV12-4, the J call TRBJ1-1; D is unresolved. Trimming stripped 7 bases from V and 4 bases from J, with 13 bases between. The CDR3 covers 13 residues. The DNA for the CDR3 is TGTGCCAGCACCCCCCAAGTCGGCACTGAAGCTTTCTTT. This gives the protein CASTPQVGTEAFF.

The V call is TRBV5-4, the J call TRBJ2-1, with D possibly matching TRBD2 (6 bases). The CDR3 is 16 residues long. Germline assignment: CDR1 SGHNT and CDR2 YYREEE (reference sequence). Trimming took off 2 bases at V and 6 bases at J, with 18 bases between the two ends. The DNA for the CDR3 is TGTGCCAGCAGCTTACTAGGCGGGGTGGGGGTCAATGAGCAGTTCTTC. Translated, it gives CASSLLGGVGVNEQFF.

This rearrangement joins TRBV3-1 to TRBJ2-3; D perhaps matches TRBD2 (6 bases). V was pared by 6 bases and J by 7 bases, with 23 bases between. The CDR3 runs 16 residues. Germline lookup yields CDR1 LGHDT and CDR2 YNNKEL (reference sequence). The CDR3 spells CASSPDYSGGLNTQYF. CDR3 DNA: TGTGCCAGCAGTCCGGACTATAGCGGCGGATTGAATACGCAGTATTTT.

Turning to this clonotype: This may come from a read error, since a much larger clone is one base off. Since no conserved phenylalanine or tryptophan closes the CDR3, a read error is the likely cause. The CDR3 DNA sequence: TGCGCCAGCAGCCCCCCAGGAGCCGGGGAGCTGTTTCTT. It codes for CASSPPGAGELFL. This chain connects TRBV5-1 to TRBJ2-2; no reliable D call. Germline V gene data show CDR1 as SGHRS and CDR2 as YFSETQ. CDR3 size: 13 residues. Trimming cost V 4 bases and J 6 bases, with 10 bases left between them.

J is TRBJ1-1 and V is TRBV4-1, with a tentative D call TRBD1 (6 bases). The CDR3 loop spans 16 amino acids. Germline CDR1 MGHRA, CDR2 YSYEKL. The germline V and J ends were trimmed by 1 base and 5 bases, with 17 bases remaining between them. The CDR3 sequence is CASSQGGGTLWTEAFF. The CDR3 bases are TGCGCCAGCAGCCAAGGAGGGGGGACCCTGTGGACTGAAGCTTTCTTT.

This clonotype came up many times. The chain carries TRBV12-3 or TRBV12-4 and TRBJ1-2; the D gene is possibly TRBD1 (6 bases). The V end was cut by 3 bases, the J end by 5 bases, with 16 bases between. The CDR3 loop spans 15 amino acids. As DNA, the CDR3 is TGTGCCAGCAGTTTCCAACTACAGGGTTGGTATGGCTACACCTTC. As protein: CASSFQLQGWYGYTF.